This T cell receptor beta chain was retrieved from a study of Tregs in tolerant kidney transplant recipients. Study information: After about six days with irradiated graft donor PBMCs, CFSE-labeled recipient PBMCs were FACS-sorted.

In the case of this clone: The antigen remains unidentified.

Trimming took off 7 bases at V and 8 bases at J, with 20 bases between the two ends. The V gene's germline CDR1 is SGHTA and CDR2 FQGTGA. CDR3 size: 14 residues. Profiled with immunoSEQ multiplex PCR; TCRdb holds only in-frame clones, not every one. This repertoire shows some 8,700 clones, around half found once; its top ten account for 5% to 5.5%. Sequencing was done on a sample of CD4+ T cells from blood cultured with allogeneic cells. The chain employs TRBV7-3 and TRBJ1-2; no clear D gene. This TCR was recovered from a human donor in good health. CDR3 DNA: TGTGCCAGCACCTCCATTCGGCAGACGCGGGGCTACACCTTC. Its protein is CASTSIRQTRGYTF.